This T cell receptor (beta chain) derives from a study of cytomegalovirus exposure and HLA in healthy donors. Notes on the study in general: Confirmation was obtained in vitro that a few CMV-associated chains are specific for CMV antigens.

Comments on this clone: The antigen remains undetermined.

PCR employed 60 Vbeta and 13 Jbeta primers. Assay: immunoSEQ multiplex PCR; the TCRdb copy retains only in-frame clones and omits some. The sample shows tens of thousands of clones, around 92% of them seen only once. Germline assignment: CDR1 MNHEY and CDR2 SMNVEV (reference sequence). With 3 bases removed from V and 1 base from J, the gap between germline ends came to 9 bases. The CDR3 runs to 15 residues. The receptor was derived from a man aged 25 to 40 in good health and CMV-seropositive. The sequenced material came from PBMCs. This chain connects TRBV27 to TRBJ1-4; tentatively, D is TRBD1 (5 bases). CDR3 bases: TGTGCCAGCAGTTTCGGCAGGGAAACTAATGAAAAACTGTTTTTT. Translation gives CASSFGRETNEKLFF.